Listed below are T cell receptor beta chains from one sample, sequenced in a study of OX40 agonist ivuxolimab in advanced cancers. Only in-frame clones appear in the TCRdb table, and some are missing; sequencing was by immunoSEQ multiplex PCR. The table lists about 50,000 clones, just under 85% of them singletons. The specimen comprised CD4+ or CD8+ T cells sorted from blood, sampled in a trial of the OX40 agonist ivuxolimab. Receptors were obtained from an adult with an advanced solid tumor such as melanoma, head and neck, liver or kidney cancer. CDR3s include the opening cysteine and the closing phenylalanine or tryptophan. A D gene is named only where the DNA matches it firmly.

D: -; length: 12; J: TRBJ1-2; V: TRBV10-2; DNA: TGCGCCAGCAAGGGGACGGGCTATGGCTACACCTTC; CDR3: CASKGTGYGYTF
D: -; length: 15; J: TRBJ1-5; V: TRBV6-5; DNA: TGTGCCAGCAGTTACTCGAACAGGGCGGATCAGCCCCAGCATTTT; CDR3: CASSYSNRADQPQHF
D: -; length: 14; J: TRBJ2-2; V: TRBV5-1; DNA: TGCGCCAGCAGCTTATCAACTACCTCCGGGGAGCTGTTTTTT; CDR3: CASSLSTTSGELFF
D: -; length: 14; J: TRBJ2-1; V: TRBV5-1; DNA: TGCGCCAGCAGCACCCACAGTTCCCCCCCTTGGCAGTTCTTC; CDR3: CASSTHSSPPWQFF
D: -; length: 14; J: TRBJ2-2; V: TRBV6-5; DNA: TGTGCCAGCAGCCAGACTAGAAACACCGGGGAGCTGTTTTTT; CDR3: CASSQTRNTGELFF
D: -; length: 14; J: TRBJ1-1; V: TRBV5-1; DNA: TGCGCCAGCAGTACGGGGACCGCGGTAAATGAAGCTTTCTTT; CDR3: CASSTGTAVNEAFF
D: -; length: 13; J: TRBJ1-5; V: TRBV28; DNA: TGTGCCAGCAGTCCCCATCCCCATCAGCCCCAGCATTTT; CDR3: CASSPHPHQPQHF
D: TRBD1; length: 16; J: TRBJ1-1; V: TRBV5-4; DNA: TGTGCCAGCAGCCTCGGACAGGGGGCTTTAAGAACTGAAGCTTTCTTT; CDR3: CASSLGQGALRTEAFF
D: -; length: 14; J: TRBJ2-7; V: TRBV6-1; DNA: TGTGCCAGCAAGATCCCAGGGGTAAGGTACGAGCAGTACTTC; CDR3: CASKIPGVRYEQYF
D: -; length: 14; J: TRBJ1-5; V: TRBV6-1; DNA: TGTGCCAGCAGTGAATTCAGGGATAATCAGCCCCAGCATTTT; CDR3: CASSEFRDNQPQHF
D: -; length: 15; J: TRBJ1-2; V: TRBV7-9; DNA: TGTGCCAGCAGCTTAGGCGGCAGGGCTAACTATGGCTACACCTTC; CDR3: CASSLGGRANYGYTF